These 15 T cell receptor beta chains came from one sample sequenced in a study of blood T cell repertoires in COVID-19. Some clones are missing from TCRdb's copy, which holds only in-frame ones; the method was immunoSEQ multiplex PCR. The data hold 25,000 to 35,000 clones, with 83% observed a single time. The source material was peripheral blood. The receptors derive from an older man with active COVID-19.

V usage is TRBV28 and J usage is TRBJ1-5; TRBD1 agrees at 9 bases. CDR1 and CDR2 (germline): MDHEN, SYDVKM. Unmatched junction bases numbered 6, after V lost 3 bases and J lost 6 bases. CDR3 size: 15 residues. The CDR3 DNA sequence: TGTGCCAGCAGTTTCACACAGGGGGCGGGTCAGCCCCAGCATTTT. Its translation is CASSFTQGAGQPQHF.

The genes are TRBV5-5 and TRBJ2-6, with 7 bases lining up with TRBD1. The V gene's germline CDR1 is SGHKS and CDR2 YYEKEE (reference sequence). After removal of 1 base from V and 1 base from J, the junction contained 2 bases not matched to a gene. The CDR3 totals 16 residues. The CDR3 DNA sequence: TGTGCCAGCAGCTTGAGACAGGGATCTGGGGCCAACGTCCTGACTTTC. It specifies CASSLRQGSGANVLTF.

The chain combines TRBV6-5 with TRBJ2-3, with 7 bases lining up with TRBD1. Germline-derived CDR1 and CDR2 are MNHEY and SVGAGI. Losses at the gene ends were 0 bases for V and 0 bases for J; bases not matched to a gene: 3. This CDR3 has 16 amino acids. CDR3 loop: CASSYSTGPSTDTQYF. The CDR3 DNA reads as TGTGCCAGCAGTTACTCGACAGGGCCGAGCACAGATACGCAGTATTTT.

The V and J genes are TRBV7-8 and TRBJ2-3, with TRBD2 matching over 9 bases. Trimming took 5 bases from V and 2 from J; bases not matched to a gene: 5. In germline, CDR1 is SGHVS, CDR2 FQNEAQ. This CDR3 has 15 residues. The CDR3 sequence: CASSPPGLATDTQYF. CDR3 coding DNA: TGTGCCAGCAGCCCACCGGGACTAGCCACAGATACGCAGTATTTT.

The chain carries TRBV19 and TRBJ2-5; 8 bases are shared with TRBD1. J lost 5 bases, V lost 1 base, and 6 bases had no gene match. This CDR3 has 15 amino acids. The V gene's germline CDR1 is LNHDA and CDR2 SQIVND (reference sequence). CDR3 sequence (DNA): TGTGCCAGTAGTATAGGTGCAGGGGGCGGGGAGACCCAGTACTTC. Amino acid sequence: CASSIGAGGGETQYF.

V gene TRBV25-1 combines with J gene TRBJ1-2; tentative D call: TRBD1 (6 bases). There are 16 residues in the CDR3. V was pared by 0 bases and J by 1 base, with 12 bases between. Per the germline V gene, CDR1 is MGHDK and CDR2 is SYGVNS. The CDR3 DNA reads as TGTGCCAGCAGTGAATATAGGGGGGGCCTTAACTATGGCTACACCTTC. Translation: CASSEYRGGLNYGYTF.

This clone has just a few counts. The V call is TRBV2, the J call TRBJ2-5; 10 nucleotides match TRBD1. Germline V lookup: CDR1 SNHLY, CDR2 FYNNEI. V gave up 10 bases and J gave up 4 bases; unmatched junction bases: 3. The CDR3 loop spans 12 amino acids. CDR3 DNA: TGTGCCACCGGACAGGGGGGAGAGACCCAGTACTTC. Translated: CATGQGGETQYF.

CDR3 coding DNA: TGCGCCAGCAGCCAAGAATCGGTAGGACAGTCGTTTGGGACCCAGTACTTC. It specifies CASSQESVGQSFGTQYF. The rearrangement uses TRBV4-1 and TRBJ2-5; possibly TRBD1 for D (6 bases). V lost 0 bases and J 7 bases, leaving 21 bases between the germline ends. This CDR3 region has 17 residues. Germline V gives CDR1 MGHRA, CDR2 YSYEKL.

The chain uses TRBV2 and TRBJ2-2; TRBD2 might be the D (6 bases). The CDR3 runs to 13 residues. V dropped 8 bases and J dropped 6 bases, with 13 bases sitting between them. Germline V gene sequence: CDR1 SNHLY, CDR2 FYNNEI. The CDR3 here is CASSASEAGELFF. In nucleotides, the CDR3 is TGTGCCAGCTCGGCTAGCGAGGCCGGGGAGCTGTTTTTT.

The rearrangement joins TRBV24-1 to TRBJ2-7; 7 bases are a match to TRBD1. V dropped 4 bases and J dropped 3; count of bases not matched to a gene: 11. CDR1 and CDR2 (germline): KGHDR, SFDVKD. The CDR3 sequence is 16 residues long. This CDR3 reads CATSDTGTAIFYEQYF. CDR3 in DNA: TGTGCCACCAGTGACACCGGGACAGCAATATTCTACGAGCAGTACTTC.

The rearrangement links TRBV19 to TRBJ1-5; D might be TRBD1 (6 bases). The ends were cut back, 2 bases at V and 7 bases at J, with 6 bases in the middle. The CDR3 runs to 12 residues. CDR1 LNHDA and CDR2 SQIVND come from the germline V gene (reference sequence). The CDR3 nucleotides read TGTGCCAGTAGTATAAGGGGGCAGCCCCAGCATTTT. It codes for CASSIRGQPQHF.

This sequence joins TRBV6-1 and TRBJ2-3; possibly TRBD1 for D (5 bases). The CDR3 runs 17 residues. CDR1 MNHNS and CDR2 SASEGT come from the germline V gene. V gave up 1 base and J gave up 0 bases, with 14 bases separating them. The CDR3 DNA is TGTGCCAGCAGTGAAGATGGCCGCAGGGCAAGCACAGATACGCAGTATTTT. Translating gives CASSEDGRRASTDTQYF.

The rearrangement joins TRBV19 to TRBJ2-5; 7 bases match TRBD2. J was trimmed by 1 base and V by 3 bases; bases with no gene match: 5. Per germline, CDR1 LNHDA and CDR2 SQIVND (reference sequence). The CDR3 has 15 amino acids. CDR3 nucleotide sequence: TGTGCCAGTAGTATTCGCGGGAGAGCCCAAGAGACCCAGTACTTC. Translation: CASSIRGRAQETQYF.

The genes are TRBV5-1 and TRBJ2-3, with 7 bases lining up with TRBD1. Per the germline V gene, CDR1 is SGHRS and CDR2 is YFSETQ. The CDR3 covers 14 residues. J lost 3 bases, V lost 9 bases, and 10 bases had no gene match. As DNA, the CDR3 is TGCGCCACCCGAGGGCAGGGGGTAACAGATACGCAGTATTTT. It yields the protein CATRGQGVTDTQYF.

The chain links TRBV11-2 to TRBJ1-4, with 7 bases fitting TRBD1. Germline V gives CDR1 SGHAT, CDR2 FQNNGV. This CDR3 has 15 amino acids. Trimming at V came to 5 bases and at J to 4 bases, leaving 7 bases not matched to a gene. Written as DNA, the CDR3 is TGTGCCAGCAGCAAAAAACAGGGGATTAATGAAAAACTGTTTTTT. This gives the protein CASSKKQGINEKLFF.